This TCR beta chain is drawn from a study of T cells expressing NK-cell markers. As for the study in general: Source material for TCR beta repertoires consisted of sorted CD3+CD56+NKG2C+, CD3+CD56+NKG2C- and CD3+CD56-NKG2C+ T cells. Study-wide findings and caveats: These clonotypes also led the CD3+CD56-NKG2C+ fraction in several donors.

CDR3 length: 16 residues. CDR1 is SGHKS and CDR2 is YYEKEE in the germline V gene (reference sequence). Following a re-call of the 5' RACE reads, TCRdb has one entry per CDR3 protein and lacks DNA. Its listing shows 300,000 to 450,000 distinct CDR3 sequences. In the case of this clonotype: Its antigen is unidentified.

J is TRBJ2-3 and V is TRBV5-5; lacking DNA, the TRBD2 call made by TCRdb goes unchecked. Source material: blood T cells: a sorted CD56 or NKG2C T cell subset, CD4+ or CD8+ T cells, or bulk PBMC T cells (not recorded which). This receptor was taken from a man aged 18-70 years in good health. The chain's CDR3 is CASSLPPSGGTDTQYF.